Below are 32 T cell receptor beta chains sequenced from a single sample in a study of cytomegalovirus exposure and HLA in healthy donors. The protocol was immunoSEQ multiplex PCR, while the TCRdb copy is restricted to in-frame clones and leaves out a portion. Here the sample spans hundreds of thousands of clones, 75% to 90% being singletons. Sequencing was carried out using PBMCs. These receptors originate from a woman aged 18-35 years in good health and CMV-seronegative.

The chain is built from TRBV9 and TRBJ2-7; 8 bases match TRBD2. This CDR3 region has 15 residues. Trimming took 0 bases from V and 5 from J; bases not matched to a gene: 7. The germline gives CDR1 SGDLS, CDR2 YYNGEE. This chain's CDR3 is CASSVEDSGIHEQYF. DNA for the CDR3: TGTGCCAGCAGCGTAGAGGATAGCGGGATCCACGAGCAGTACTTC.

V is TRBV2 and J is TRBJ1-1; TRBD1 is a possible D gene (5 bases). CDR3 length: 10 amino acids. Germline assignment: CDR1 SNHLY and CDR2 FYNNEI. Trimming took off 3 bases at V and 9 bases at J, with 5 bases between the two ends. This chain's CDR3 is CASSEGQAFF. For the CDR3, the DNA is TGTGCCAGCAGTGAGGGGCAAGCTTTCTTT. The complete variable domain, with remaining parts taken from reference TRBV2 and TRBJ1-1, reads EPEVTQTPSHQVTQMGQEVILRCVPISNHLYFYWYRQILGQKVEFLVSFYNNEISEKSEIFDDQFSVERPDGSNFTLKIRSTKLEDSAMYFCASSEGQAFFGQGTRLTVV.

CDR3 nucleotides: TGTGCCAGCGGGACAGGGCCTCTTCTCTCTGGAAACACCATATATTTT. As protein: CASGTGPLLSGNTIYF. V and J are TRBV28 and TRBJ1-3, with TRBD1 matching over 9 bases. CDR1 is MDHEN, CDR2 SYDVKM, per germline. The V gene end was trimmed by 8 bases and the J gene end by 0 bases; junction bases not matched to a gene: 8. This CDR3 is 16 amino acids long.

The genes are TRBV19 and TRBJ2-7; 9 bases match TRBD2. Per the germline V gene, CDR1 is LNHDA and CDR2 is SQIVND (reference sequence). Unmatched junction bases numbered 5, after V lost 1 base and J lost 4 bases. The CDR3 sequence is 15 residues long. CDR3 nucleotides: TGTGCCAGTAGTATAGCCGGTAGCGGGAGTTACGAGCAGTACTTC. Its translation: CASSIAGSGSYEQYF. Complete variable domain (other parts from reference TRBV19 and TRBJ2-7): DGGITQSPKYLFRKEGQNVTLSCEQNLNHDAMYWYRQDPGQGLRLIYYSQIVNDFQKGDIAEGYSVSREKKESFPLTVTSAQKNPTAFYLCASSIAGSGSYEQYFGPGTRLTVT.

Concerning this clone: Because it lacks the conserved phenylalanine or tryptophan at the end, this CDR3 is likely a read error. The limits of the CDR3 on the DNA are not certain, so only TCRdb's listed CDR3 is given. The rearrangement uses TRBV23-1 and TRBJ1-6; TRBD1 was called by the table and not checked on the DNA. TRBV23-1 is an open reading frame whose function is uncertain. The CDR3 comprises 8 residues, both ends counted. The CDR3 region is CASSQSDR.

This clone was seen only once. The chain carries TRBV7-6 and TRBJ2-7; 11 bases align to TRBD2. V lost 5 bases, J lost 6 bases, and 9 bases stayed unmatched. CDR1 and CDR2 (germline): SGHVS, FNYEAQ. This CDR3 has 15 residues. The DNA of the CDR3 is TGTGCCAGCAGCGCAACTAGCGGGAGTCGAAGCGAGCAGTACTTC. It specifies CASSATSGSRSEQYF.

This rearrangement joins TRBV20-1 to TRBJ2-1; no reliable D call. Per germline, CDR1 DFQATT and CDR2 SNEGSKA (reference sequence). The CDR3 extends over 10 amino acids. The V end lost 3 bases, the J end lost 8 bases, and 5 bases lay between the germline ends. The CDR3 sequence is CSASYYEQFF. In DNA form, the CDR3 reads TGCAGTGCTAGTTATTATGAGCAGTTCTTC.

The chain employs TRBV2 and TRBJ2-1, with 8 bases fitting TRBD2. V gave up 5 bases and J gave up 3 bases; unmatched junction bases: 9. The CDR3 totals 16 residues. CDR1 is SNHLY and CDR2 is FYNNEI in the germline V gene. DNA of the CDR3: TGTGCCAGCAGTTCGGGGGGGGCGGAAAACTACAATGAGCAGTTCTTC. As protein: CASSSGGAENYNEQFF.

The chain couples TRBV2 to TRBJ2-7, with a tentative D call TRBD2 (5 bases). Per germline, CDR1 SNHLY and CDR2 FYNNEI. This CDR3 spans 11 amino acids. V shed 3 bases and J shed 9 bases, with 9 bases lying between them. The CDR3 here is CASSERAPQYF. The CDR3 DNA follows: TGTGCCAGCAGTGAGAGGGCCCCGCAGTACTTC.

CDR3 coding DNA: TGTGCCAGCGGCAACCAGGGGGCTTATGGCTACACCTTC. Translation: CASGNQGAYGYTF. This chain links TRBV14 with TRBJ1-2; 8 nucleotides align to TRBD1. Germline CDR1 and CDR2: SGHDN and FVKESK. The CDR3 runs to 13 residues. Unmatched junction bases numbered 7, after V lost 8 bases and J lost 5 bases. The variable domain in full, completed from reference TRBV14 and TRBJ1-2, reads EAGVTQFPSHSVIEKGQTVTLRCDPISGHDNLYWYRRVMGKEIKFLLHFVKESKQDESGMPNNRFLAERTGGTYSTLKVQPAELEDSGVYFCASGNQGAYGYTFGSGTRLTVV.

The chain recombines TRBV6-4 with TRBJ1-5, with D possibly matching TRBD1 (6 bases). The CDR3 is 15 amino acids. In germline, CDR1 is MRHNA, CDR2 SNTAGT. V dropped 3 bases and J dropped 7 bases, with 16 bases sitting between them. The CDR3 loop reads CASSEGDGQGQPQHF. Here the CDR3 DNA reads TGTGCCAGCAGTGAAGGGGACGGGCAGGGGCAGCCCCAGCATTTT.

The V gene is TRBV19, the J gene TRBJ1-3; D perhaps matches TRBD1 (6 bases). Germline CDR1 reads LNHDA; CDR2 reads SQIVND (reference sequence). The CDR3 runs to 15 residues. Trimming left V 4 bases short and J 0 bases short, with 10 bases between. The CDR3 protein is CASSTTGFSGNTIYF. CDR3 nucleotide sequence: TGTGCCAGTAGTACTACAGGGTTCTCTGGAAACACCATATATTTT. Filled out from reference TRBV19 and TRBJ1-3, the complete variable domain reads DGGITQSPKYLFRKEGQNVTLSCEQNLNHDAMYWYRQDPGQGLRLIYYSQIVNDFQKGDIAEGYSVSREKKESFPLTVTSAQKNPTAFYLCASSTTGFSGNTIYFGEGSWLTVV.

The J gene is TRBJ1-3, the V gene TRBV7-2; D not certain. V was clipped by 6 bases and J by 9 bases, with 12 bases between them. The germline gives CDR1 SGHTA, CDR2 FQGNSA. The CDR3 has 12 residues. Written as DNA, the CDR3 is TGTGCCAGCAGTTCTCCCTGGAGCACCATATATTTT. It translates to CASSSPWSTIYF. The variable domain in full, completed from reference TRBV7-2 and TRBJ1-3, reads GAGVSQSPSNKVTEKGKDVELRCDPISGHTALYWYRQSLGQGLEFLIYFQGNSAPDKSGLPSDRFSAERTGGSVSTLTIQRTQQEDSAVYLCASSSPWSTIYFGEGSWLTVV.

The sample holds a few counts of this clone. The chain links TRBV5-4 to TRBJ1-6; 7 bases map to TRBD1. Per germline, CDR1 SGHNT and CDR2 YYREEE (reference sequence). V was clipped by 3 bases and J by 7 bases; unmatched bases: 13. The CDR3 contains 17 residues. The CDR3 loop reads CASSSATGSDRNSPLHF. DNA for the CDR3: TGTGCCAGCAGCTCTGCGACAGGGAGCGACCGCAATTCACCCCTCCACTTT.

The chain recombines TRBV28 with TRBJ2-5, with 7 bases identical to TRBD2. The CDR3 covers 13 residues. After removal of 8 bases from V and 5 bases from J, the junction contained 8 bases not matched to a gene. The germline CDR1 and CDR2 sequences are MDHEN and SYDVKM. CDR3 nucleotide sequence: TGTGCCAGCCGCCTGGGAGGGAAGGAGACCCAGTACTTC. Protein sequence: CASRLGGKETQYF.

V and J are TRBV11-2 and TRBJ2-1; D gene ambiguous. CDR3 length: 12 residues. Trimming took 5 bases from V and 10 from J, leaving 12 bases between them. Germline V gene sequence: CDR1 SGHAT, CDR2 FQNNGV. The CDR3 loop is CASSPTGWEQFF. CDR3 DNA: TGTGCCAGCAGCCCCACGGGTTGGGAGCAGTTCTTC.

The chain couples TRBV28 to TRBJ1-4; TRBD1 matches at 7 bases. CDR1 is MDHEN and CDR2 is SYDVKM in the germline V gene. V trimming: 5 bases; J trimming: 2 bases; junction bases outside the gene matches: 8. This CDR3 is 16 amino acids long. The CDR3 sequence is CASSQLGQRTNEKLFF. In DNA form, the CDR3 reads TGTGCCAGCAGTCAACTGGGACAGCGTACTAATGAAAAACTGTTTTTT.

The J gene is TRBJ1-6, the V gene TRBV7-9; TRBD1 matches at 7 bases. Trimming took 4 bases from V and 7 from J; bases not matched to a gene: 13. CDR3 length: 17 residues. Per germline, CDR1 SEHNR and CDR2 FQNEAQ (reference sequence). The CDR3 DNA is TGTGCCAGCAGCTCCGAGGGTGGGGGACAGCTAAATTCACCCCTCCACTTT. Its protein product is CASSSEGGGQLNSPLHF.

The gene calls are TRBV5-1 and TRBJ1-6; 9 bases are shared with TRBD1. CDR3 length: 15 residues. Trimming removed 2 bases from V and 7 bases from J; junction bases left unmatched: 4. Per germline, CDR1 SGHRS and CDR2 YFSETQ. CDR3 loop: CASSFRDRANSPLHF. CDR3 in DNA: TGCGCCAGCAGCTTCCGGGACAGGGCCAATTCACCCCTCCACTTT.

This clone has a handful of counts. The chain recombines TRBV7-6 with TRBJ1-1; D may be TRBD1 (5 bases). Trimming removed 5 bases from V and 1 base from J, with 8 bases in between. The CDR3 totals 13 residues. Germline V gene sequence: CDR1 SGHVS, CDR2 FNYEAQ. In DNA, the CDR3 is TGTGCCAGCAGCAGTGACAGGAACACTGAAGCTTTCTTT. This encodes CASSSDRNTEAFF.

The V gene is TRBV28, the J gene TRBJ2-7; TRBD1 matches at 9 bases. With 4 bases clipped from V and 5 bases from J, the junction kept 9 bases outside the gene matches. Looked up from germline, CDR1 is MDHEN and CDR2 is SYDVKM. The CDR3 totals 15 residues. CDR3 nucleotides: TGTGCCAGCAGTTCGTCCGGGACAGGGTTCCACGAGCAGTACTTC. Its protein product is CASSSSGTGFHEQYF.

This clone appeared a few times. The CDR3 bases are TGCGCCAGCAGCCCCCGCGGGGGCTCCGGGGAGCTGTTTTTT. Translating it yields CASSPRGGSGELFF. The V and J genes are TRBV4-1 and TRBJ2-2, with D tentatively TRBD2 (7 bases). The CDR3 covers 14 residues. V was clipped by 4 bases and J by 6 bases, with 12 bases between them. Germline CDR1 and CDR2: MGHRA and YSYEKL.

This clone was seen many times. The genes are TRBV4-2 and TRBJ2-7; the match to TRBD2 covers 11 bases. V shed 0 bases, J shed 2 bases, and the junction held 0 bases outside the gene matches. Germline V CDR1 and CDR2: LGHNA, YNFKEQ. This CDR3 region has 15 residues. The CDR3, as DNA: TGTGCCAGCAGCCAAGATAGCGGGGGGGCCTACGAGCAGTACTTC. Translating it yields CASSQDSGGAYEQYF.

The V call is TRBV28, the J call TRBJ1-5; D perhaps matches TRBD1 (5 bases). V lost 6 bases and J lost 2, with 17 bases in between. Per germline, CDR1 MDHEN and CDR2 SYDVKM. CDR3 length: 16 amino acids. The CDR3 DNA reads as TGTGCCAGCAGGCCACTGGGGGGGATCGGCAATCAGCCCCAGCATTTT. Translation: CASRPLGGIGNQPQHF.

The chain is built from TRBV4-2 and TRBJ1-1; D not certain. Per the germline V gene, CDR1 is LGHNA and CDR2 is YNFKEQ. The CDR3 spans 14 residues. V was clipped by 1 base and J by 4 bases, with 10 bases between them. In DNA form, the CDR3 reads TGTGCCAGCAGCCAAGCGGCGGGGAGCACTGAAGCTTTCTTT. Translating it yields CASSQAAGSTEAFF.

V gene TRBV27 combines with J gene TRBJ2-1; TRBD2 agrees at 8 bases. Germline loops: CDR1 MNHEY, CDR2 SMNVEV (reference sequence). With 8 bases clipped from V and 8 bases from J, the junction kept 5 bases outside the gene matches. The CDR3 consists of 12 residues. Written as DNA, the CDR3 is TGTGCCAGCGCCGCGGGAGGCTATGAGCAGTTCTTC. Its translation: CASAAGGYEQFF.

The chain recombines TRBV27 with TRBJ2-7, with 9 bases fitting TRBD1. V gave up 4 bases and J gave up 4 bases; unmatched junction bases: 8. The germline V gene has CDR1 MNHEY and CDR2 SMNVEV (reference sequence). This CDR3 is 15 amino acids long. The CDR3 bases are TGTGCCAGCAGTTGGGGACCGGGACAGGGTTACGAGCAGTACTTC. This codes for CASSWGPGQGYEQYF.

This clone has just a few counts. The V gene is TRBV6-1, the J gene TRBJ1-5; 8 bases are shared with TRBD1. The CDR3 runs 15 residues. Germline CDR1 reads MNHNS; CDR2 reads SASEGT. Germline trimming cut 8 bases from V and 3 bases from J; bases unmatched to any gene: 9. For the CDR3, the DNA is TGTGCCAGCGGCGGGACAGGTAGGAACAATCAGCCCCAGCATTTT. It translates to CASGGTGRNNQPQHF.

The chain uses TRBV6-5 and TRBJ1-2; 7 bases are shared with TRBD1. V gave up 2 bases and J gave up 4 bases; unmatched junction bases: 7. Per the germline V gene, CDR1 is MNHEY and CDR2 is SVGAGI. This CDR3 has 15 residues. Here the CDR3 reads CASSYGMGQPYGYTF. The DNA of the CDR3 is TGTGCCAGCAGTTACGGAATGGGACAGCCCTATGGCTACACCTTC.

This chain connects TRBV2 to TRBJ1-1, with D possibly matching TRBD1 (5 bases). The ends were cut back, 2 bases at V and 4 bases at J, with 14 bases in the middle. Per the germline V gene, CDR1 is SNHLY and CDR2 is FYNNEI. CDR3 size: 15 residues. For the CDR3, the DNA is TGTGCCAGCAGTGAATCGGTGGTCGGGGGCACTGAAGCTTTCTTT. It yields the protein CASSESVVGGTEAFF.

The chain joins TRBV7-8 to TRBJ1-1; 10 nucleotides align to TRBD1. Germline V CDR1 and CDR2: SGHVS, FQNEAQ. This CDR3 spans 16 amino acids. The V and J ends lost 5 bases and 8 bases, in that order; junction bases with no gene match: 14. In DNA form, the CDR3 reads TGTGCCAGCAGCCTAACCGACAGGGGGCTTTTTCGAGAAGCTTTCTTT. It translates to CASSLTDRGLFREAFF.

The V call is TRBV5-1, the J call TRBJ2-1; no definite D call. Germline V gene sequence: CDR1 SGHRS, CDR2 YFSETQ. V lost 4 bases and J 5 bases, leaving 10 bases between the germline ends. This CDR3 comprises 13 residues. The CDR3 reads CASSPVSHNEQFF. The CDR3 bases are TGCGCCAGCAGCCCCGTTAGCCACAATGAGCAGTTCTTC.